The T cell receptor (beta chain) under discussion was sequenced for a study of blood T cell repertoires in COVID-19. Turning to the study itself: From the United States, Italy and Spain came samples of acute and convalescent COVID-19. The cDNA or gDNA used as material had been derived from T cells, B-cell-depleted T cells, or PBMCs.

V lost 3 bases to trimming and J lost 11 bases; unmatched junction nucleotides: 4. The CDR3 spans 13 residues. Germline CDR1 is SGDLS and CDR2 is YYNGEE. Per the authors' pipeline: Estimates of nucleated cell counts were drawn from the amplification of reference gene primers. Clones were read by immunoSEQ multiplex PCR, and TCRdb kept only the in-frame ones, dropping some. D and trimming were read from the DNA, whereas the V and J calls and clone size are those reported in that table. The data show roughly 160,000 clones, about 88% seen once. The chain recombines TRBV9 with TRBJ1-6; 8 nucleotides line up with TRBD1. Sequences were obtained from peripheral blood. This sequence was found in a man between 40 and 49 years old with acute or convalescent COVID-19. Written as DNA, the CDR3 is TGTGCCAGCAGCGCTTCACAGGGGGCACCCCTCCACTTT. Protein: CASSASQGAPLHF.